A selection of T cell receptor beta chains follows, all from one sample in a study of cytomegalovirus exposure and HLA in healthy donors. TCRdb's copy holds only in-frame clones and misses some; the assay was immunoSEQ multiplex PCR. Here the sample spans approximately 190,000 clones, around 87% being singletons. Source material: PBMCs. The origin of the receptors is a boy younger than 10 in good health and CMV-seronegative. The CDR3 runs from the conserved cysteine through the conserved F or W. The D gene is left open where the match is weak. Part of the rows lack a size; the others show once, few, many or a class for expanded clones.

TRBV15,TRBJ1-2,TRBD1,.,TGTGCCACCAGCAGAGATGGTCAACCCCCACCCACCGGGACAGGAGAAGCAAACTATGGCTACACCTTC,CATSRDGQPPPTGTGEANYGYTF
TRBV11-2,TRBJ2-3,TRBD2,.,TGTGCCAGCAGCCGTCGGGGGGACCCTCTGTGGGATACGCAGTATTTT,CASSRRGDPLWDTQYF
TRBV5-8,TRBJ1-2,TRBD1,.,TGTGCCAGCAGCTCCGGGGACAGGGAAGAGTATGGCTACACCTTC,CASSSGDREEYGYTF
TRBV19,TRBJ1-5,.,.,TGTGCCAGTAGTATGATCGAGGGAGTCAATCAGCCCCAGCATTTT,CASSMIEGVNQPQHF
TRBV19,TRBJ1-5,TRBD1,.,TGTGCCAGTAGTATAGGAGAGGGGACAGCCAATCAGCCCCAGCATTTT,CASSIGEGTANQPQHF
TRBV5-1,TRBJ1-2,TRBD1,.,TGCGCCAGCAGCACTTCCGGGACAGGGAATTATGGCTACACCTTC,CASSTSGTGNYGYTF
TRBV19,TRBJ2-3,.,.,TGTGCCAGTAGTATACTAAGCGGTAGCACAGATACGCAGTATTTT,CASSILSGSTDTQYF
TRBV9,TRBJ1-1,TRBD1,once,TGTGCCAGCAGCGACGGGGGACAGGGGAGTGAAGCTTTCTTT,CASSDGGQGSEAFF
TRBV18,TRBJ1-1,.,.,TGTGCCAGCTCACCACCGAGCGCGCGGGCGAACACTGAAGCTTTCTTT,CASSPPSARANTEAFF
TRBV7-8,TRBJ1-2,.,once,TGTGCCAGCAGCTTAGTTCGGGGATACTATGGCTACACCTTC,CASSLVRGYYGYTF
TRBV19,TRBJ1-6,.,few,TGTGCCAGCCGTCCACAGGATTCACCCCTCCACTTT,CASRPQDSPLHF
TRBV5-6,TRBJ2-7,.,.,TGTGCCAGCAGGCTAGGCGGCAGAGCCTACGAGCAGTACTTC,CASRLGGRAYEQYF
TRBV28,TRBJ1-1,.,.,TGTGCCAGCAGTTTATTAAAGGGGCCAGGGAACACTGAAGCTTTCTTT,CASSLLKGPGNTEAFF
TRBV7-8,TRBJ2-2,.,.,TGTGCCAGCAGCTTAGTCTCCCAGGGCGCGAACACCGGGGAGCTGTTTTTT,CASSLVSQGANTGELFF
TRBV19,TRBJ1-5,TRBD1,.,TGTGCCAGTAGGGGACAGGGGGCGGGGGTGCCCGTGGCGTGGTCGTTGGCTCAGCCCCAGCATTTT,CASRGQGAGVPVAWSLAQPQHF
TRBV7-9,TRBJ1-1,.,.,TGTGCCAGCAGCTCTGACAACACGACTGAAGCTTTCTTT,CASSSDNTTEAFF
TRBV11-2,TRBJ2-7,.,.,TGTGCCAGCAGCTTAGCCCCGACTAGTAACTACGAGCAGTACTTC,CASSLAPTSNYEQYF
TRBV20-1,TRBJ1-1,.,once,TGCAGTGTTAACAGGCTGACTGAAGCTTTCTTT,CSVNRLTEAFF
TRBV6-1,TRBJ1-5,.,.,TGTGCCAGCAGTGAAGCCCAGGGACAGCCCCAGCATTTT,CASSEAQGQPQHF
TRBV10-1,TRBJ2-1,.,.,TGCGCCAGCAGTGCTCTGGCAGGGGCCGGGGATGAGCAGTTCTTC,CASSALAGAGDEQFF
TRBV9,TRBJ2-3,.,.,TGTGCCAGCAGCACCACACCCTCCTCTGATACGCAGTATTTT,CASSTTPSSDTQYF
TRBV18,TRBJ2-7,TRBD1,once,TGTGCCAGCTCAAGGACAGGGAACGCCTACGAGCAGTACTTC,CASSRTGNAYEQYF
TRBV9,TRBJ1-1,.,.,TGTGCCAGCAGCGTGGGCAGGAACACTGAAGCTTTCTTT,CASSVGRNTEAFF
TRBV6-5,TRBJ1-2,TRBD1,.,TGTGCCAGCAGTTACTGGATATTGGGGACAGGGTCTGGCTACACCTTC,CASSYWILGTGSGYTF
TRBV5-1,TRBJ2-7,TRBD2,.,TGCGCCAGCAGCTTGGTTTCGGCGGGGGCCTACGAGCAGTACTTC,CASSLVSAGAYEQYF
TRBV28,TRBJ2-7,.,.,TGTGCCAGCAGCCCCAGGGGATCCTACGAGCAGTACTTC,CASSPRGSYEQYF
TRBV5-1,TRBJ1-4,TRBD1,once,TGCGCCAGCAGCTTGTTCGATCCGGGACAGGAGATAACGGGGAATGAAAAACTGTTTTTT,CASSLFDPGQEITGNEKLFF
TRBV7-9,TRBJ1-1,.,.,TGTTCCAGCAGCTTAGGAACAGGCGTGGGCTTCATGAACACTGAAGCTTTCTTT,CSSSLGTGVGFMNTEAFF
TRBV5-1,TRBJ2-2,TRBD2,.,TGCGCCAGCAGCTTGTTGCGGGAGTCGAACACCGGGGAGCTGTTTTTT,CASSLLRESNTGELFF
TRBV7-2,TRBJ2-5,TRBD2,.,TGTGCCAGCAGCCTGGGACTAGTACAAGAGACCCAGTACTTC,CASSLGLVQETQYF
TRBV7-7,TRBJ2-5,TRBD2,.,TGTGCCAGCAGCTTAGGAGGCGGGGGGGCGTACCAAGAGACCCAGTACTTC,CASSLGGGGAYQETQYF
TRBV10-3,TRBJ1-3,.,many,TGTGCCACTCTCAAGGGGGAAGGTGGAAACACCATATATTTT,CATLKGEGGNTIYF
TRBV27,TRBJ2-3,TRBD1,.,TGTGCCAGCAGTTTTCCGCCGGGACAGGGGTGGTTTTTT,CASSFPPGQGWFF
TRBV5-1,TRBJ2-5,.,.,TGCGCCAGCAGCTTGGGGGCCGTGGGGGCCCAAGAGACCCAGTACTTC,CASSLGAVGAQETQYF
TRBV5-4,TRBJ1-2,TRBD1,.,TGTGCCAGCAGCGTCCGGGACAGCAACTATGGCTACACCTTC,CASSVRDSNYGYTF
TRBV18,TRBJ2-3,.,.,TGTGCCAGCTCACCGCCGAGCACCACAGATACGCAGTATTTT,CASSPPSTTDTQYF
TRBV6-1,TRBJ2-7,TRBD2,few,TGTGCCAGCAGTGAAGGCGGGGGATTCTACGAGCAGTACTTC,CASSEGGGFYEQYF
TRBV5-1,TRBJ2-6,.,.,TGCGCCAGCAGCCAAACAGGGTCCGGGGCCAACGTCCTGACTTTC,CASSQTGSGANVLTF
TRBV21-1,TRBJ2-5,.,.,TGTGCCAGCAGCAAAGTGGGGACAGGGCAAGAGACCCAGTACTTC,CASSKVGTGQETQYF
TRBV5-1,TRBJ2-3,.,.,TGCGCCAGCAGCTTGGTTTTTTTTCTACCCGATACGCAGTATTTT,CASSLVFFLPDTQYF
TRBV7-9,TRBJ1-2,.,.,TGTGCCAGCAGCTTAGATAGGAGTGGCTACACCTTC,CASSLDRSGYTF
TRBV5-4,TRBJ1-1,.,few,TGTGCCAGCAGCTTGTTCTCGGTTAACACTGAAGCTTTCTTT,CASSLFSVNTEAFF
TRBV5-5,TRBJ2-1,.,.,TGTGCCAGCACTTATCGGGTAGCGACTGAGCAGTTCTTC,CASTYRVATEQFF
TRBV28,TRBJ2-3,.,.,TGTGCCAGCAGTTTATCAGGGGCCGGCACAGATACGCAGTATTTT,CASSLSGAGTDTQYF